The 18 T cell receptor beta chains given below trace back to one sample, sequenced in a study of T cell responses to AZD1222 COVID-19 vaccine. Sequencing used immunoSEQ multiplex PCR; TCRdb keeps in-frame clones, though not all of them. The table shows 100,000 or so clones, with about 90% occurring only once. The sample was peripheral blood, taken on day 0 of AZD1222 vaccination. These receptors all come from an adult in good health.

This rearrangement joins TRBV7-9 to TRBJ1-4; 7 bases line up with TRBD1. The CDR3 sequence is 14 residues long. The J segment lost 6 bases and the V segment lost 5 bases, leaving 6 bases of the junction unmatched. Germline-derived CDR1 and CDR2 are SEHNR and FQNEAQ (reference sequence). In nucleotides, the CDR3 is TGTGCCAGCAGCCATGACAGGGCCGATGAAAAACTGTTTTTT. Translated, it gives CASSHDRADEKLFF.

J is TRBJ2-7 and V is TRBV7-9; D may be TRBD1 or TRBD2 (5 bases each). The CDR3 contains 14 residues. CDR1 is SEHNR, CDR2 FQNEAQ, per germline (reference sequence). V was pared by 0 bases and J by 2 bases, with 8 bases between. CDR3 region: CASSLAGVAYEQYF. The CDR3 nucleotides are TGTGCCAGCAGCTTAGCGGGGGTGGCCTACGAGCAGTACTTC. Combining the CDR3 with reference TRBV7-9 and TRBJ2-7 gives the whole variable domain DTGVSQNPRHKITKRGQNVTFRCDPISEHNRLYWYRQTLGQGPEFLTYFQNEAQLEKSRLLSDRFSAERPKGSFSTLEIQRTEQGDSAMYLCASSLAGVAYEQYFGPGTRLTVT.

The V gene is TRBV29-1, the J gene TRBJ2-7; D is unresolved. Per germline, CDR1 SQVTM and CDR2 ANQGSEA. This CDR3 region has 12 residues. V lost 3 bases, J lost 6 bases, and 12 bases lay in between. The CDR3 region is CSVDVWGSEQYF. DNA of the CDR3: TGCAGCGTTGACGTTTGGGGTTCCGAGCAGTACTTC.

As regards this clone: An end of the junction differs from the germline gene, which may be a read error. This rearrangement joins TRBV3-1 (or the pseudogene TRBV3-2) to TRBJ2-7, with 10 bases fitting TRBD1. Germline V gene data show CDR1 as LGHDT and CDR2 as YNNKEL (reference sequence). This CDR3 is built from 13 residues. In DNA, the CDR3 is TGTGCCAGCAGCCAAGCCGAACCGGGACAGGGGTGCTTC. Translating gives CASSQAEPGQGCF.

The rearrangement links TRBV6-1 to TRBJ2-2; D is unresolved. CDR1 and CDR2 from the germline V gene are MNHNS and SASEGT. Deletions cut 3 bases from V and 0 bases from J, with 11 bases between. The CDR3 extends over 16 amino acids. The CDR3 protein is CASSENHYANTGELFF. In DNA form, the CDR3 reads TGTGCCAGCAGTGAGAACCATTACGCGAACACCGGGGAGCTGTTTTTT.

This clone was found a few times. The chain joins TRBV5-4 to TRBJ2-1; 8 bases line up with TRBD2. The trim removed 4 bases at V and 2 bases at J, leaving 5 bases unmatched. This CDR3 comprises 15 residues. The germline CDR1 and CDR2 sequences are SGHNT and YYREEE (reference sequence). The CDR3 here is CASSASGSPYNEQFF. CDR3 coding DNA: TGTGCCAGCAGCGCAAGCGGGAGCCCCTACAATGAGCAGTTCTTC. The variable domain in full, completed from reference TRBV5-4 and TRBJ2-1, reads ETGVTQSPTHLIKTRGQQVTLRCSSQSGHNTVSWYQQALGQGPQFIFQYYREEENGRGNFPPRFSGLQFPNYSSELNVNALELDDSALYLCASSASGSPYNEQFFGPGTRLTVL.

V is TRBV28 and J is TRBJ1-5, with no clear D. The CDR3 extends over 16 amino acids. Germline V gene sequence: CDR1 MDHEN, CDR2 SYDVKM. V was cut by 6 bases and J by 0 bases, with 15 bases left in between. For the CDR3, the DNA is TGTGCCAGCAGCAAAGGACGGCAGTATAGCAATCAGCCCCAGCATTTT. Its translation: CASSKGRQYSNQPQHF.

The chain employs TRBV27 and TRBJ2-7; D is possibly TRBD1 (5 bases). This CDR3 has 14 amino acids. V gave up 6 bases and J gave up 2 bases, with 14 bases separating them. The germline V gene encodes CDR1 MNHEY and CDR2 SMNVEV (reference sequence). CDR3: CASRITGPTYEQYF. CDR3 in DNA: TGTGCCAGCAGAATCACAGGTCCCACCTACGAGCAGTACTTC.

The chain couples TRBV19 to TRBJ2-1; D is ambiguous. This CDR3 has 13 residues. Germline lookup yields CDR1 LNHDA and CDR2 SQIVND (reference sequence). Trimming took off 5 bases at V and 8 bases at J, with 13 bases between the two ends. The CDR3 nucleotides read TGTGCCAGTAGTGCTCCCGGTCGTGATGAGCAGTTCTTC. It encodes CASSAPGRDEQFF.

The V gene is TRBV10-3, the J gene TRBJ1-2, with D possibly matching TRBD1 (5 bases). Looked up from germline, CDR1 is ENHRY and CDR2 is SYGVKD. V dropped 6 bases and J dropped 5 bases, with 10 bases sitting between them. The CDR3 is made up of 12 amino acids. CDR3 DNA sequence: TGTGCCATCAGAGGGGACCAGTATGGCTACACCTTC. It is translated as CAIRGDQYGYTF.

The chain employs TRBV30 and TRBJ2-1; 8 positions match TRBD2. Germline V lookup: CDR1 GTSNPN, CDR2 SVGIG (reference sequence). CDR3 length: 14 amino acids. Trimming removed 2 bases from V and 8 bases from J; junction bases left unmatched: 8. CDR3 sequence reads: CAWSTSGGSDEQFF. The DNA of the CDR3 is TGTGCCTGGAGTACCTCGGGAGGGTCGGATGAGCAGTTCTTC.

The genes are TRBV7-7 and TRBJ2-1; 7 positions match TRBD2. The CDR3 is made up of 16 amino acids. Germline values: CDR1 SSHAT, CDR2 FNYEAQ (reference sequence). J gave up 4 bases and V 1 base, and 7 bases lay outside the gene matches. CDR3 amino acids: CASSLGDRSGYNEQFF. The CDR3 DNA reads TGTGCCAGCAGCTTAGGTGATCGTAGCGGGTACAATGAGCAGTTCTTC.

The chain has TRBV5-6 and TRBJ1-1, with D possibly matching TRBD1 (5 bases). The V end was cut by 5 bases, the J end by 4 bases, with 27 bases between. The germline V gene has CDR1 SGHDT and CDR2 YYEEEE. The CDR3 loop spans 18 amino acids. In nucleotides, the CDR3 is TGTGCCAGCAGTCTATCAGGAGGATGGGACGGGGCCGGCACTGAAGCTTTCTTT. Translated: CASSLSGGWDGAGTEAFF.

This chain uses TRBV5-6 with TRBJ1-2; 9 bases agree with TRBD1. Germline CDR1 reads SGHDT; CDR2 reads YYEEEE. The length of the CDR3 is 19 residues. J was trimmed by 8 bases and V by 0 bases; bases with no gene match: 20. Here the CDR3 DNA reads TGTGCCAGCAGCTTGGGGCTGGGGACAGGGAATTCCGCTTATCTAGGCTACACCTTC. Protein: CASSLGLGTGNSAYLGYTF.

The chain joins TRBV7-8 to TRBJ2-2; D might be TRBD1 or TRBD2, each matching 6 bases. CDR3 length: 14 amino acids. Germline lookup yields CDR1 SGHVS and CDR2 FQNEAQ. V was pared by 0 bases and J by 5 bases, with 7 bases between. The CDR3 spells CASSLAGGTGELFF. CDR3 bases: TGTGCCAGCAGCTTAGCAGGGGGGACCGGGGAGCTGTTTTTT.

The count of this clone is one. The rearrangement joins TRBV5-1 to TRBJ1-2; perhaps TRBD1 as D (5 bases). Trimming left V 2 bases short and J 7 bases short, with 6 bases between. The CDR3 sequence is 11 residues long. In germline, CDR1 is SGHRS, CDR2 YFSETQ. CDR3 sequence (DNA): TGCGCCAGCAGCTTCGGGGCTGGCTACACCTTC. As protein: CASSFGAGYTF.

This clone was found once. This rearrangement joins TRBV30 to TRBJ2-1; 8 bases agree with TRBD2. Germline-derived CDR1 and CDR2 are GTSNPN and SVGIG (reference sequence). CDR3 length: 16 residues. The junction had 9 bases not matched to a gene; V was cut back by 0 bases and J by 5 bases. The CDR3 is CAWSVLGRARDNEQFF. DNA of the CDR3: TGTGCCTGGAGTGTACTCGGGAGGGCCCGGGACAATGAGCAGTTCTTC.

This clone showed up just once. V and J are TRBV2 and TRBJ1-5; 8 nucleotides line up with TRBD1. This CDR3 contains 16 residues. Trimming at V came to 3 bases and at J to 3 bases, leaving 7 bases not matched to a gene. CDR1 is SNHLY, CDR2 FYNNEI, per germline. The CDR3 loop is CASSDTTGAANQPQHF. In nucleotides, the CDR3 is TGTGCCAGCAGTGATACGACAGGGGCTGCCAATCAGCCCCAGCATTTT.